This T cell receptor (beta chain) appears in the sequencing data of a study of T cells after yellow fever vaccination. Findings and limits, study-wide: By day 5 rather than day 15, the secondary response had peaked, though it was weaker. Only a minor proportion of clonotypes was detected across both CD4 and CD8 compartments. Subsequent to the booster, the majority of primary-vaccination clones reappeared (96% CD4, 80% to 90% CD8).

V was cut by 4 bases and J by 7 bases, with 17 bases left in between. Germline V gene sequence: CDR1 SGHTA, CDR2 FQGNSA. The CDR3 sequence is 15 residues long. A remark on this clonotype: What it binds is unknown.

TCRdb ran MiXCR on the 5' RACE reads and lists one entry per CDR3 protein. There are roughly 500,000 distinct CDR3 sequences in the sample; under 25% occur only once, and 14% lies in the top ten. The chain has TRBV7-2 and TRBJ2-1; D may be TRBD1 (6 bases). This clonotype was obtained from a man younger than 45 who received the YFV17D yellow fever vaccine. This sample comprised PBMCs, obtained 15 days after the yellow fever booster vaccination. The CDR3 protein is CASSSDSLPVNEQFF. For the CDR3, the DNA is TGTGCCAGCAGCTCGGACAGTCTCCCCGTGAATGAGCAGTTCTTC.